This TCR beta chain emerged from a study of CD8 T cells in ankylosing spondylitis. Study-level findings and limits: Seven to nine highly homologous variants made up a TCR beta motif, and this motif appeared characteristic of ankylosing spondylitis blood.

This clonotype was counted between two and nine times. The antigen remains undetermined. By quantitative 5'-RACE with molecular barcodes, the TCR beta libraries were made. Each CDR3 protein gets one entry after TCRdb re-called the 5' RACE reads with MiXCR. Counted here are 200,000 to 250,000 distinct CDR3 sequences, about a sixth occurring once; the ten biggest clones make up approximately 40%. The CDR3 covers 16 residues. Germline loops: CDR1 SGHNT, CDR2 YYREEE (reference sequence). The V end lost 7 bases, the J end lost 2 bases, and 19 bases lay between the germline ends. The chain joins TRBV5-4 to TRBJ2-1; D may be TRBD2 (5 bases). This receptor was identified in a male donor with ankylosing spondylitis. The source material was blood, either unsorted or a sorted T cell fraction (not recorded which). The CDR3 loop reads CASHLVETGAYNEQFF. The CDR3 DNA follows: TGTGCCAGCCACCTCGTTGAGACCGGGGCCTACAATGAGCAGTTCTTC.